The clone carrying this TCR beta chain was observed a handful of times. Its target is unknown. Study-wide results and caveats: In terms of TCR gene usage, tumor memory CD4+ T cells clustered together with blood and lymph node memory CD4+ cells, as well as with lymph node naive CD4+ cells.

V was shortened by 0 bases and J by 7 bases, with 3 bases between the two germline ends. There are 11 residues in the CDR3. Germline V gives CDR1 SEHNR, CDR2 FQNEAQ (reference sequence). After constant-region reverse-primer amplification, full-length variable regions underwent semi-nested PCR with Nested Universal Primer A. TCRdb used MiXCR to reprocess the 5' RACE reads, holding one entry per CDR3 protein. The sample consists of over 40,000 distinct CDR3 sequences, 22% of them appearing once. The sorted Tregs were CD4+CD25+CD127-/low cells. The source material was Tregs sorted from a lymph node. V gene TRBV7-9 combines with J gene TRBJ1-1; D is unclear. This sequence was found in a female donor with breast cancer. DNA for the CDR3: TGTGCCAGCAGCTTAGCGGTTGAAGCTTTCTTT. As protein: CASSLAVEAFF.